Following are 16 T cell receptor beta chains from one sample sequenced in a study of cytomegalovirus exposure and HLA in healthy donors. With 60 Vbeta and 13 Jbeta primers, the PCR was carried out. The repertoire was sequenced with immunoSEQ multiplex PCR; TCRdb's copy has only in-frame clones and lacks some. The table lists about 210,000 clones. Source material: PBMCs. These receptors were obtained from a woman aged 30 to 39 in good health and CMV-seropositive.

V is TRBV5-1 and J is TRBJ2-3, with D possibly being TRBD2 (5 bases). Trimming removed 0 bases from V and 2 bases from J, with 13 bases in between. CDR3 size: 16 residues. Germline V gene lookup returns CDR1 SGHRS and CDR2 YFSETQ. The chain's CDR3 is CASSLAMRASTDTQYF. The CDR3 DNA reads as TGCGCCAGCAGCTTGGCCATGCGGGCGTCCACAGATACGCAGTATTTT.

The rearrangement links TRBV25-1 to TRBJ2-5; TRBD1 matches at 9 bases. CDR1 and CDR2 (germline): MGHDK, SYGVNS. With 2 bases clipped from V and 12 bases from J, the junction kept 13 bases outside the gene matches. This CDR3 spans 15 amino acids. The chain's CDR3 is CASSESGTGTFPKYF. Written as DNA, the CDR3 is TGTGCCAGCAGTGAAAGCGGGACAGGGACTTTTCCGAAGTACTTC.

The rearrangement links TRBV5-1 to TRBJ1-2; no firm D call. The length of the CDR3 is 14 residues. CDR1 is SGHRS, CDR2 YFSETQ, per germline. V dropped 0 bases and J dropped 6 bases, with 12 bases sitting between them. The CDR3 DNA is TGCGCCAGCAGCTTGGCCGCGGGGAAGGATGGCTACACCTTC. Protein sequence: CASSLAAGKDGYTF.

This chain links TRBV27 with TRBJ2-7, with TRBD1 matching 10 bases. The CDR3 covers 14 residues. Trimming removed 6 bases from V and 1 base from J; junction bases left unmatched: 3. Germline values: CDR1 MNHEY, CDR2 SMNVEV (reference sequence). CDR3 amino acids: CASRRTGGSYEQYF. In DNA, the CDR3 is TGTGCCAGCAGGAGGACAGGGGGTTCCTACGAGCAGTACTTC.

The J gene is TRBJ1-1, the V gene TRBV19; perhaps TRBD1 as D (6 bases). The CDR3 contains 13 residues. With 5 bases removed from V and 9 bases from J, the gap between germline ends came to 16 bases. The germline gives CDR1 LNHDA, CDR2 SQIVND (reference sequence). The DNA for the CDR3 is TGTGCCAGTAGTTTACAGGGCTGGGGGAAAGCTTTCTTT. It encodes CASSLQGWGKAFF.

The V call is TRBV2, the J call TRBJ2-1; D call uncertain. CDR3 length: 12 residues. Between the trimmed V and J ends, which lost 3 bases and 6 bases, there was a span of 6 bases. Germline loops: CDR1 SNHLY, CDR2 FYNNEI. The CDR3 sequence: CASSEAGNEQFF. The CDR3 DNA reads TGTGCCAGCAGTGAGGCAGGCAATGAGCAGTTCTTC.

The rearrangement links TRBV10-3 to TRBJ2-7; TRBD2 matches 10 bases. The CDR3 loop spans 15 amino acids. Germline CDR1 is ENHRY and CDR2 is SYGVKD. Trimming at V came to 0 bases and at J to 5 bases, leaving 4 bases not matched to a gene. CDR3 region: CAISESLAGDHEQYF. CDR3 in DNA: TGTGCCATCAGTGAGTCCCTAGCGGGAGACCACGAGCAGTACTTC.

CDR3 coding DNA: TGCGCCAGCAGCTTGGTGGGGGGGGAGACCCAGTACTTC. Amino acid sequence: CASSLVGGETQYF. The rearrangement uses TRBV5-1 and TRBJ2-5; 7 bases are a match to TRBD2. V was clipped by 0 bases and J by 5 bases; unmatched bases: 1. Per the germline V gene, CDR1 is SGHRS and CDR2 is YFSETQ. There are 13 residues in the CDR3.

The gene calls are TRBV20-1 and TRBJ2-1; the match to TRBD2 covers 7 bases. V was clipped by 7 bases and J by 10 bases; unmatched bases: 7. The CDR3 is made up of 11 amino acids. The germline V gene encodes CDR1 DFQATT and CDR2 SNEGSKA (reference sequence). CDR3 residues: CSEKVGLEQFF. The DNA for the CDR3 is TGCAGTGAAAAGGTGGGACTAGAGCAGTTCTTC.

J is TRBJ1-2 and V is TRBV7-2, with D hard to call. Trimming took off 0 bases at V and 1 base at J, with 12 bases between the two ends. The CDR3 is 16 amino acids. Germline assignment: CDR1 SGHTA and CDR2 FQGNSA. The CDR3: CASSLAAGEINYGYTF. CDR3 bases: TGTGCCAGCAGCTTAGCAGCCGGAGAAATTAACTATGGCTACACCTTC.

V is TRBV6-5 and J is TRBJ2-4; 10 bases are a match to TRBD1. CDR1 MNHEY and CDR2 SVGAGI come from the germline V gene. V dropped 7 bases and J dropped 2; count of bases not matched to a gene: 5. This CDR3 contains 15 residues. The CDR3 sequence is CASTPGQGTKNIQYF. Written as DNA, the CDR3 is TGTGCCAGCACCCCGGGACAGGGGACCAAAAACATTCAGTACTTC.

This chain connects TRBV6-6 to TRBJ2-5; perhaps TRBD2 as D (6 bases). Judging by the DNA end, TRBJ2-7 fits better; the J call may be wrong. This CDR3 region has 16 residues. CDR1 and CDR2 from the germline V gene are MNHNY and SVGAGI (reference sequence). The CDR3 DNA sequence: TGTGCCAGCAGTTACTCGTCAGGGACTGTGACCTACGAGCAGTACTTC. This encodes CASSYSSGTVTYEQYF.

The chain combines TRBV10-3 with TRBJ1-2; 11 bases agree with TRBD1. Germline CDR1 and CDR2: ENHRY and SYGVKD. V lost 5 bases and J lost 8; bases outside the gene matches: 4. This CDR3 contains 13 residues. CDR3 residues: CAISRTGGDGYTF. The CDR3, as DNA: TGTGCCATCAGTCGGACAGGGGGCGACGGCTACACCTTC.

The V gene is TRBV20-1, the J gene TRBJ2-1; D gene unclear. Germline V lookup: CDR1 DFQATT, CDR2 SNEGSKA (reference sequence). V shed 6 bases and J shed 6 bases, with 6 bases lying between them. The CDR3 totals 10 residues. In DNA, the CDR3 is TGCAGTGCGCTAGTCAATGAGCAGTTCTTC. This encodes CSALVNEQFF.

The chain uses TRBV7-6 and TRBJ1-2, with 8 bases matching TRBD1. In germline, CDR1 is SGHVS, CDR2 FNYEAQ. The CDR3 runs to 16 residues. V was clipped by 4 bases and J by 0 bases; unmatched bases: 7. CDR3 protein: CASSSGDRGPNYGYTF. The CDR3 DNA reads as TGTGCCAGCAGCTCCGGAGACAGGGGACCTAACTATGGCTACACCTTC.

This chain joins TRBV25-1 and TRBJ2-7; 8 bases agree with TRBD2. This CDR3 has 16 residues. Germline V gene sequence: CDR1 MGHDK, CDR2 SYGVNS. V was pared by 5 bases and J by 3 bases, with 12 bases of the junction left unmatched. The CDR3 region is CASSSTRAGDLYEQYF. The DNA for the CDR3 is TGTGCCAGCAGTAGTACCCGAGCGGGAGACCTCTACGAGCAGTACTTC.